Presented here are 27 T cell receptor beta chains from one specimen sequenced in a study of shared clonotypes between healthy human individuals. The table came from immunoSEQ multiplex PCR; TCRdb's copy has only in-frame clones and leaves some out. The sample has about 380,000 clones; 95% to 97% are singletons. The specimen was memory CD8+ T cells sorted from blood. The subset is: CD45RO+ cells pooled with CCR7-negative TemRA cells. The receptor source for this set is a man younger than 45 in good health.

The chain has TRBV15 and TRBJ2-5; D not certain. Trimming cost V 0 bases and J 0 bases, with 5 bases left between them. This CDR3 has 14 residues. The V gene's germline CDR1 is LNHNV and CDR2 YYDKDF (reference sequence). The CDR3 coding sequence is TGTGCCACCAGCAGAGATCCGTACCAAGAGACCCAGTACTTC. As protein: CATSRDPYQETQYF.

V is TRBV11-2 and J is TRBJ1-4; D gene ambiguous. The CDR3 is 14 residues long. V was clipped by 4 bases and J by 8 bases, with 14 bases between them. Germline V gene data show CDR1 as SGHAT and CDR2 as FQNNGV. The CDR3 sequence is CASSSGHLGEKLFF. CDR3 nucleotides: TGTGCCAGCAGCTCCGGGCACCTAGGGGAAAAACTGTTTTTT.

DNA of the CDR3: TGTGCCAGCAGTTTATACCCGTACAGCAATCAGCCCCAGCATTTT. Translating it yields CASSLYPYSNQPQHF. The rearrangement uses TRBV28 and TRBJ1-5; D is unresolved. Per germline, CDR1 MDHEN and CDR2 SYDVKM. CDR3 length: 15 amino acids. V gave up 1 base and J gave up 1 base, with 8 bases separating them.

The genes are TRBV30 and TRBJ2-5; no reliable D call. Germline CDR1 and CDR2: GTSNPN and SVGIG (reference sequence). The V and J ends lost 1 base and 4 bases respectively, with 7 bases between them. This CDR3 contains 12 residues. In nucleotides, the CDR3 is TGTGCCTGGAGTGAATCGCGAGAGACCCAGTACTTC. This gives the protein CAWSESRETQYF.

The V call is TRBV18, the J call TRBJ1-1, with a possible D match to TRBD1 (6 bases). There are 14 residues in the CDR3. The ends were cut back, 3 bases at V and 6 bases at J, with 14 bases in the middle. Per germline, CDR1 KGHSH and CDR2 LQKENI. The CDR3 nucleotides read TGTGCCAGCTCACCGCTGGACAGTTCCGCTGAAGCTTTCTTT. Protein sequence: CASSPLDSSAEAFF.

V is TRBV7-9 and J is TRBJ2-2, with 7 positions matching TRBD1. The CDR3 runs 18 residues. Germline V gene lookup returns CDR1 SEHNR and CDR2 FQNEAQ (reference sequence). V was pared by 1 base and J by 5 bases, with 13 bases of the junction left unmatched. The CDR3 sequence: CASSLDDRVSGLTGELFF. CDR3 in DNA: TGTGCCAGCAGCTTAGACGACAGGGTTTCAGGCTTAACCGGGGAGCTGTTTTTT.

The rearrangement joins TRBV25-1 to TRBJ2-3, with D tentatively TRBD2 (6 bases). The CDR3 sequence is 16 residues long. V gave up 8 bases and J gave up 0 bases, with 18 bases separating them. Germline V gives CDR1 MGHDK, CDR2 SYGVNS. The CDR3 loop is CASSPQRGTSTDTQYF. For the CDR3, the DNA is TGTGCCAGCTCCCCCCAACGGGGGACTAGCACAGATACGCAGTATTTT. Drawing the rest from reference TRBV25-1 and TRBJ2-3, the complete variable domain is EADIYQTPRYLVIGTGKKITLECSQTMGHDKMYWYQQDPGMELHLIHYSYGVNSTEKGDLSSESTVSRIRTEHFPLTLESARPSHTSQYLCASSPQRGTSTDTQYFGPGTRLTVL.

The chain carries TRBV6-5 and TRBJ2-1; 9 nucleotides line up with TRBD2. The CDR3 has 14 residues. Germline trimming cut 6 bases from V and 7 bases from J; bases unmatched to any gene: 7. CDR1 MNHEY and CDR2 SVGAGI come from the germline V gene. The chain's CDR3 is CASRISGSINEQFF. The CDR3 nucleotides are TGTGCCAGCAGAATTAGCGGGAGTATAAATGAGCAGTTCTTC.

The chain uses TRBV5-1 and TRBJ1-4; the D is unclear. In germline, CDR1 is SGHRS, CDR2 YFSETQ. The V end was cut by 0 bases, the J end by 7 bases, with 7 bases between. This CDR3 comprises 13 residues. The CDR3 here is CASSLAESEKLFF. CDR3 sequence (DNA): TGCGCCAGCAGCTTGGCAGAGAGTGAAAAACTGTTTTTT.

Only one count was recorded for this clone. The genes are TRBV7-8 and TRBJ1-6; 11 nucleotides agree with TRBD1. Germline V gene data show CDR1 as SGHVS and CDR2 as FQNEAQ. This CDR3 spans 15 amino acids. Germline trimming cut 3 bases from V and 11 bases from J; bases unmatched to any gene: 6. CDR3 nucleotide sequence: TGTGCCAGCAGCTTCGGACAGGGGGCGAGAGCACCCCTCCACTTT. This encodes CASSFGQGARAPLHF.

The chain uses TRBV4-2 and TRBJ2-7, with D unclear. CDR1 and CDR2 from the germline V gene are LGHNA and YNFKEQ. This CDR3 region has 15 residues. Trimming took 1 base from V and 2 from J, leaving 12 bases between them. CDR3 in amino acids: CASSQVVTVTYEQYF. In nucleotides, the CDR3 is TGTGCCAGCAGCCAAGTCGTGACTGTCACCTACGAGCAGTACTTC.

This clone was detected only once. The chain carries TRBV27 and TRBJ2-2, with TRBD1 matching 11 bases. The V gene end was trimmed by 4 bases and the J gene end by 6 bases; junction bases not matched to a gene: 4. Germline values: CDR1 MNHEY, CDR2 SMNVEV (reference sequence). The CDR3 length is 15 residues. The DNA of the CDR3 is TGTGCCAGCAGTTCGGACAGGGGGCGGTCCGGGGAGCTGTTTTTT. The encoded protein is CASSSDRGRSGELFF.

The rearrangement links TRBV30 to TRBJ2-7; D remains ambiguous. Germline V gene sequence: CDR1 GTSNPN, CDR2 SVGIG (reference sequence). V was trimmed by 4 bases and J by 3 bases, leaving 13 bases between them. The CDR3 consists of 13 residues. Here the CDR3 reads CAWTGRTVYEQYF. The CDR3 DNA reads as TGTGCCTGGACAGGCCGGACCGTCTACGAGCAGTACTTC.

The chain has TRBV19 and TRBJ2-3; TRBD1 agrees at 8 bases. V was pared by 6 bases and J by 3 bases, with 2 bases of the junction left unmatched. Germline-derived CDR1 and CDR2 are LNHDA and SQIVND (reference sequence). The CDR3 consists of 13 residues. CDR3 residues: CASRDRVTDTQYF. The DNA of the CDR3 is TGTGCCAGTAGGGACAGGGTGACAGATACGCAGTATTTT.

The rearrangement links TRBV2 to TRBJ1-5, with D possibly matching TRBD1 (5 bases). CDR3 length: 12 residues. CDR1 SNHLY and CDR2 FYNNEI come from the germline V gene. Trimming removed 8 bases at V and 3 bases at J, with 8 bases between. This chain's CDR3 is CASRGFNQPQHF. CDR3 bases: TGTGCCAGCCGGGGGTTCAATCAGCCCCAGCATTTT.

In DNA, the CDR3 is TGTGCCAGCAGCTTGTCCGGACTAGCGGGCTTCCAAGAGACCCAGTACTTC. Encoded protein: CASSLSGLAGFQETQYF. The gene calls are TRBV5-6 and TRBJ2-5; 11 bases line up with TRBD2. This CDR3 has 17 amino acids. CDR1 and CDR2 (germline): SGHDT, YYEEEE. J was trimmed by 1 base and V by 1 base; bases with no gene match: 6.

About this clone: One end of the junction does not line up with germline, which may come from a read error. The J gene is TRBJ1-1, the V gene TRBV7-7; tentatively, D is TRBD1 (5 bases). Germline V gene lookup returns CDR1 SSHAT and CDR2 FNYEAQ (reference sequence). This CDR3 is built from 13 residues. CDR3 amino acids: CASSPLGDTEAFF. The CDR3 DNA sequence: TGTGCTAGCAGCCCCCTAGGGGACACTGAAGCTTTCTTT.

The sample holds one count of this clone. The CDR3 sequence is CASSGPSGTYNEQFF. CDR3 sequence (DNA): TGTGCCAGCAGCGGTCCTAGCGGGACCTACAATGAGCAGTTCTTC. The chain is built from TRBV28 and TRBJ2-1; 9 bases are a match to TRBD2. Germline V CDR1 and CDR2: MDHEN, SYDVKM. Trimming at V came to 6 bases and at J to 2 bases, leaving 5 bases not matched to a gene. The CDR3 spans 15 residues.

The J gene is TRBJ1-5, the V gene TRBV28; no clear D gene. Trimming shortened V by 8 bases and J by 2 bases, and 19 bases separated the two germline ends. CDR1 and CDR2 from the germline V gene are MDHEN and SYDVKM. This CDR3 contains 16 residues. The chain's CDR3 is CASLLAQGSGNQPQHF. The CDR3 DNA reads TGTGCCAGCCTTCTAGCCCAAGGGAGTGGCAATCAGCCCCAGCATTTT.

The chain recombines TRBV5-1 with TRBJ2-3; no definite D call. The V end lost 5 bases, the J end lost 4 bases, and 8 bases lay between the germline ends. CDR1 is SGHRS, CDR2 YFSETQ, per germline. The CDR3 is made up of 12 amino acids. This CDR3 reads CASSDWADTQYF. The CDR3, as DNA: TGCGCCAGCAGTGATTGGGCAGATACGCAGTATTTT. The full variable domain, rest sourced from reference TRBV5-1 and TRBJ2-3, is KAGVTQTPRYLIKTRGQQVTLSCSPISGHRSVSWYQQTPGQGLQFLFEYFSETQRNKGNFPGRFSGRQFSNSRSEMNVSTLELGDSALYLCASSDWADTQYFGPGTRLTVL.

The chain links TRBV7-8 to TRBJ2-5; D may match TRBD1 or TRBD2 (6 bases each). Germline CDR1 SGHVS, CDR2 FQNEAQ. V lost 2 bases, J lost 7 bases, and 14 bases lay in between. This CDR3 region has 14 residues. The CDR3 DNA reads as TGTGCCAGCAGCTTAAGGCAGGAGGGGGGGACCCAGTACTTC. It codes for CASSLRQEGGTQYF.

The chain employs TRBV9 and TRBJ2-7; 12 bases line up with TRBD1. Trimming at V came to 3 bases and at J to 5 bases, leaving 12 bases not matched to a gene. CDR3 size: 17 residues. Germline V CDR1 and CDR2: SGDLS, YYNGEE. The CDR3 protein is CASSARDRGHLIDEQYF. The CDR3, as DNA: TGTGCCAGCAGCGCCCGGGACAGGGGGCACCTAATTGACGAGCAGTACTTC.

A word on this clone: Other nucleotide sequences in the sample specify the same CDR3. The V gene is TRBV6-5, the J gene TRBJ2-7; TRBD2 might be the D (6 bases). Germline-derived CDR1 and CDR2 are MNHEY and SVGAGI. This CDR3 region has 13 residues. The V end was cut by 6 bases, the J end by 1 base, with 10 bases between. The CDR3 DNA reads TGTGCCAGCAGCTACGGACTATCCTACGAGCAGTACTTC. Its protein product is CASSYGLSYEQYF.

The CDR3 protein is CASSGADRFNQPQHF. CDR3 sequence (DNA): TGTGCCAGCAGCGGGGCGGACAGGTTCAATCAGCCCCAGCATTTT. J is TRBJ1-5 and V is TRBV7-8; 7 nucleotides agree with TRBD1. J gave up 3 bases and V 5 bases, and 7 bases lay outside the gene matches. Per the germline V gene, CDR1 is SGHVS and CDR2 is FQNEAQ. CDR3 size: 15 residues.

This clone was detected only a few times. The chain's CDR3 is CAWSVAGDEQYF. CDR3 coding DNA: TGTGCCTGGAGTGTAGCGGGAGACGAGCAGTACTTC. The chain uses TRBV30 and TRBJ2-7; 8 bases fit TRBD2. The CDR3 loop spans 12 amino acids. V was clipped by 0 bases and J by 5 bases; unmatched bases: 0. Germline loops: CDR1 GTSNPN, CDR2 SVGIG (reference sequence).

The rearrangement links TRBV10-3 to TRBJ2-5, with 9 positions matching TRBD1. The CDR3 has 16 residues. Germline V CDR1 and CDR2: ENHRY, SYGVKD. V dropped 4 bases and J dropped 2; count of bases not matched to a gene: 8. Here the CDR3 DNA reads TGTGCCATCAGTGCCCCTGGGGACAGGGATCAAGAGACCCAGTACTTC. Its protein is CAISAPGDRDQETQYF.

The CDR3 bases are TGTGCCAGCAGCCGAACTAGCGGGACCTACGAGCAGTACTTC. It encodes CASSRTSGTYEQYF. V and J are TRBV7-2 and TRBJ2-7; 10 bases are a match to TRBD2. V shed 5 bases, J shed 2 bases, and the junction held 3 bases outside the gene matches. CDR3 size: 14 residues. CDR1 is SGHTA and CDR2 is FQGNSA in the germline V gene.